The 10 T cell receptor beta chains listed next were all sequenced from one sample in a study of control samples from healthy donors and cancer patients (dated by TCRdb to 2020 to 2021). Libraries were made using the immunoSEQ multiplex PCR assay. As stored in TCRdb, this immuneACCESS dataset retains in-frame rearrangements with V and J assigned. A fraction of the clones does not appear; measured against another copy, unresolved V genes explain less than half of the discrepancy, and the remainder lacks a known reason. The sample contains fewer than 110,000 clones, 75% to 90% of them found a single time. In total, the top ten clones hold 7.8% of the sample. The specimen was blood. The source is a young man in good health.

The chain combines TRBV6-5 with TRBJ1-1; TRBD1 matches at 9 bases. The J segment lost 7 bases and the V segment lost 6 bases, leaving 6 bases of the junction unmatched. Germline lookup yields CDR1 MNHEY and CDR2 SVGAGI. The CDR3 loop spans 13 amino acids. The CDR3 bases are TGTGCCAGCAGAATACAGGGGGCAATTGAAGCTTTCTTT. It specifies CASRIQGAIEAFF.

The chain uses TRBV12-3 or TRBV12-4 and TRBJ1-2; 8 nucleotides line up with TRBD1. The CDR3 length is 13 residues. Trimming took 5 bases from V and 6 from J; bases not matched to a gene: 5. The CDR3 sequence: CASSHRDRHGYTF. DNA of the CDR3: TGTGCCAGCAGTCACCGGGACAGGCATGGCTACACCTTC.

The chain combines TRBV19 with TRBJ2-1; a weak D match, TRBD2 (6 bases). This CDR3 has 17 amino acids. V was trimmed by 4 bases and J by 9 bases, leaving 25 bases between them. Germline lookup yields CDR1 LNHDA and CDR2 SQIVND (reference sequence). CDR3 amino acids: CASSRRSGAGRQSEQFF. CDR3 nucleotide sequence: TGTGCCAGTAGTAGGAGGTCCGGGGCGGGAAGACAGAGTGAGCAGTTCTTC. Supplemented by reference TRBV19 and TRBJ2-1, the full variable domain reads DGGITQSPKYLFRKEGQNVTLSCEQNLNHDAMYWYRQDPGQGLRLIYYSQIVNDFQKGDIAEGYSVSREKKESFPLTVTSAQKNPTAFYLCASSRRSGAGRQSEQFFGPGTRLTVL.

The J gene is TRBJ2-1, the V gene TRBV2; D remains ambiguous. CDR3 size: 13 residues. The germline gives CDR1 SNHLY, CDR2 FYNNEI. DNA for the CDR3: TGTAGCAGCACCCATCCCCTCTACAATGAGCAGTTCTTC. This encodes CSSTHPLYNEQFF.

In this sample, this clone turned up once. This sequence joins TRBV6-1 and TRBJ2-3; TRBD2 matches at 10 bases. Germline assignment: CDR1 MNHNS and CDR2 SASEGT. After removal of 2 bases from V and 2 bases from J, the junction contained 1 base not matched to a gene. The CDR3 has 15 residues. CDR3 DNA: TGTGCCAGCAGTGAACTAGCGGGGGCCACAGATACGCAGTATTTT. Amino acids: CASSELAGATDTQYF.

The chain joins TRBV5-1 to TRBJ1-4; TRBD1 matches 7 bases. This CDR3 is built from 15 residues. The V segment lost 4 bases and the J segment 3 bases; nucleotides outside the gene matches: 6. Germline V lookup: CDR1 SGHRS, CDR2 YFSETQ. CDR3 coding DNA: TGCGCCAGCAGCATCGACAGGGCGGCTAATGAAAAACTGTTTTTT. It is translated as CASSIDRAANEKLFF.

The CDR3 sequence is CASSGQGRGNGYTF. The CDR3 region has the DNA TGTGCCAGCAGCGGACAGGGGAGGGGGAATGGCTACACCTTC. The chain combines TRBV2 with TRBJ1-2; 9 bases map to TRBD1. The length of the CDR3 is 14 residues. Germline V gene sequence: CDR1 SNHLY, CDR2 FYNNEI. Trimming took 6 bases from V and 6 from J; bases not matched to a gene: 8.

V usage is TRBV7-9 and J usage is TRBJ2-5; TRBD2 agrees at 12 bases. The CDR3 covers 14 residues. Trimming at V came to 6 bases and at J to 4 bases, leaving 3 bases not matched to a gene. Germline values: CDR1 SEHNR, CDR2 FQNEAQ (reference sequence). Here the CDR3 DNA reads TGTGCCAGCAGTCTAGCGGGGGGGTCAGAGACCCAGTACTTC. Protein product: CASSLAGGSETQYF.

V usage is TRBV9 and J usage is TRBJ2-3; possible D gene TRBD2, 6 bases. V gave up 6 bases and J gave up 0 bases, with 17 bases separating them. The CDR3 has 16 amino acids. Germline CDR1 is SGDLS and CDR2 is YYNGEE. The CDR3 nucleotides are TGTGCCAGCACCCGAGGGATAGCGGCTAGCACAGATACGCAGTATTTT. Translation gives CASTRGIAASTDTQYF.

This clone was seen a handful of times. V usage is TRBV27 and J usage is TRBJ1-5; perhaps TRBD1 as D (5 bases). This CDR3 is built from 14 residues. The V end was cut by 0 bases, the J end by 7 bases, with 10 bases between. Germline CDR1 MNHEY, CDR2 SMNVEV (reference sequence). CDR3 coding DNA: TGTGCCAGCAGTTTATCGTCGGGGCACCAGCCCCAGCATTTT. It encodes CASSLSSGHQPQHF.